A single sample gave rise to the 29 T cell receptor beta chains below, sequenced in a study of T-cell reconstitution after alpha-beta-depleted transplantation in children. Library preparation (for TCRbeta) was performed with unique molecular identifiers. TCRdb re-analysed the PCR reads in MiXCR, keeping a single row per CDR3 protein. Of 240,000 or so distinct CDR3 sequences listed, around 13% are singletons. Source: PBMCs from the stem cell graft donor, taken from the stem cell graft. All receptors come from a human donor who donated a stem cell graft to a child with acute lymphoblastic leukemia.

This clonotype came up many times. The gene calls are TRBV28 and TRBJ2-5; tentatively, D is TRBD2 (6 bases). Between the trimmed V and J ends, which lost 1 base and 2 bases, there was a span of 14 bases. The germline V gene has CDR1 MDHEN and CDR2 SYDVKM. The CDR3 has 16 amino acids. This CDR3 is CASSLSGPGAQETQYF. In DNA form, the CDR3 reads TGTGCCAGCAGTTTATCCGGGCCGGGAGCTCAAGAGACCCAGTACTTC.

Many counts were recorded for this clonotype. This chain connects TRBV6-1 to TRBJ2-7; possibly TRBD1 or TRBD2 for D (5 bases each). Trimming left V 11 bases short and J 2 bases short, with 16 bases between. Per the germline V gene, CDR1 is MNHNS and CDR2 is SASEGT. The CDR3 sequence is 13 residues long. The CDR3 DNA sequence: TGTGCCTCCGGGGTGGGGCCCCCCTACGAGCAGTACTTC. Its protein product is CASGVGPPYEQYF.

Comments on this clonotype: With a much larger clone just one base away, this may be a read error. J is TRBJ1-5 and V is TRBV6-2 or TRBV6-3; TRBD1 might be the D (5 bases). CDR3 size: 14 residues. Germline V lookup: CDR1 MNHEY, CDR2 SVGEGT. Trimming cost V 5 bases and J 1 base, with 9 bases left between them. The CDR3 spells CASSHRDSNQPQHF. The CDR3 nucleotides are TGTGCCAGCAGTCACCGGGACAGCAATCAGCCCCAGCATTTT.

This clonotype occurred a few times. As DNA, the CDR3 is TGCAGTGCTCCCTCCTTAGGGCCAACTAATGAAAAACTGTTTTTT. Amino acid sequence: CSAPSLGPTNEKLFF. The rearrangement links TRBV20-1 to TRBJ1-4; D gene uncertain. CDR3 length: 15 residues. Germline V CDR1 and CDR2: DFQATT, SNEGSKA (reference sequence). Trimming pared 5 bases from V and 0 bases from J, leaving 13 bases between.

This clonotype has at least ten counts. The rearrangement links TRBV5-5 to TRBJ2-2; 7 bases map to TRBD1. Per the germline V gene, CDR1 is SGHKS and CDR2 is YYEKEE (reference sequence). Trimming at V came to 0 bases and at J to 2 bases, leaving 4 bases not matched to a gene. The CDR3 is 16 residues long. The CDR3 here is CASSLDTGVNTGELFF. In DNA, the CDR3 is TGTGCCAGCAGCTTGGATACAGGGGTAAACACCGGGGAGCTGTTTTTT.

The chain has TRBV28 and TRBJ1-4; TRBD1 is a possible D gene (5 bases). The CDR3 runs 18 residues. In germline, CDR1 is MDHEN, CDR2 SYDVKM. The ends were cut back, 3 bases at V and 0 bases at J, with 17 bases in the middle. CDR3 protein: CASSFPQGLVATNEKLFF. CDR3 DNA: TGTGCCAGCAGTTTTCCGCAGGGCCTCGTTGCAACTAATGAAAAACTGTTTTTT.

This clonotype was seen at least ten times. The V call is TRBV5-6, the J call TRBJ1-2; maybe TRBD1 (5 bases). Germline lookup yields CDR1 SGHDT and CDR2 YYEEEE. V lost 4 bases and J lost 10, with 11 bases in between. The CDR3 totals 11 residues. CDR3 amino acids: CASSQDKDYTF. The CDR3 DNA follows: TGTGCCAGCAGCCAGGACAAGGACTACACCTTC.

At least ten counts were recorded for this clonotype. J is TRBJ2-3 and V is TRBV29-1, with D possibly matching TRBD2 (7 bases). Per the germline V gene, CDR1 is SQVTM and CDR2 is ANQGSEA. Trimming took off 6 bases at V and 3 bases at J, with 13 bases between the two ends. The CDR3 length is 13 residues. The chain's CDR3 is CSVGGAVTDTQYF. The CDR3 DNA is TGCAGCGTAGGGGGGGCCGTGACAGATACGCAGTATTTT.

This clonotype was found many times. The J gene is TRBJ2-7, the V gene TRBV14; D remains ambiguous. V gave up 1 base and J gave up 4 bases, with 8 bases separating them. This CDR3 spans 13 amino acids. Per the germline V gene, CDR1 is SGHDN and CDR2 is FVKESK. CDR3 nucleotide sequence: TGTGCCAGCAGCCAAGGTGGGCAATACGAGCAGTACTTC. Translated: CASSQGGQYEQYF.

This clonotype was seen at least ten times. The chain combines TRBV7-9 with TRBJ2-2; D call uncertain. The V end was cut by 4 bases, the J end by 3 bases, with 9 bases between. Germline V gene sequence: CDR1 SEHNR, CDR2 FQNEAQ (reference sequence). The CDR3 loop spans 14 amino acids. CDR3 residues: CASSSPEHTGELFF. Here the CDR3 DNA reads TGTGCCAGCAGCTCACCCGAACACACCGGGGAGCTGTTTTTT.

A few counts support this clonotype. The chain is built from TRBV10-3 and TRBJ1-2, with D hard to call. CDR1 is ENHRY, CDR2 SYGVKD, per germline. V was trimmed by 0 bases and J by 3 bases, leaving 20 bases between them. The CDR3 is 18 residues long. The CDR3 sequence: CAISESMRRGYRHYGYTF. The DNA for the CDR3 is TGTGCCATCAGTGAGTCGATGAGGCGAGGTTACCGTCACTATGGCTACACCTTC.

This clonotype was recorded many times. The chain joins TRBV4-1 to TRBJ2-3; D gene unclear. The CDR3 spans 17 residues. Germline assignment: CDR1 MGHRA and CDR2 YSYEKL. The V and J ends lost 1 base and 0 bases respectively, with 14 bases between them. The CDR3 loop is CASSQVVLGPSTDTQYF. The CDR3 DNA is TGCGCCAGCAGCCAAGTGGTCCTAGGACCTAGCACAGATACGCAGTATTTT.

This clonotype was seen ten or more times. The chain uses TRBV20-1 and TRBJ1-5, with 7 bases lining up with TRBD1. The length of the CDR3 is 16 residues. CDR1 is DFQATT, CDR2 SNEGSKA, per germline (reference sequence). Germline trimming cut 5 bases from V and 3 bases from J; bases unmatched to any gene: 13. The CDR3 is CSAETNRDRDNQPQHF. CDR3 nucleotide sequence: TGCAGTGCTGAGACCAACCGGGACAGAGACAATCAGCCCCAGCATTTT.

This clonotype was found many times. V and J are TRBV5-1 and TRBJ2-7; D remains ambiguous. The germline V gene encodes CDR1 SGHRS and CDR2 YFSETQ. The CDR3 runs to 12 residues. V was trimmed by 2 bases and J by 7 bases, leaving 10 bases between them. The CDR3 protein is CASSFGTGEQYF. Written as DNA, the CDR3 is TGCGCCAGCAGCTTTGGAACTGGGGAGCAGTACTTC. The whole variable domain, remainder taken from reference TRBV5-1 and TRBJ2-7, is KAGVTQTPRYLIKTRGQQVTLSCSPISGHRSVSWYQQTPGQGLQFLFEYFSETQRNKGNFPGRFSGRQFSNSRSEMNVSTLELGDSALYLCASSFGTGEQYFGPGTRLTVT.

This clonotype occurred many times. The chain employs TRBV6-5 and TRBJ1-3, with D uncertain. The CDR3 length is 13 residues. The germline V and J ends were trimmed by 4 bases and 8 bases, with 12 bases remaining between them. Germline V gene lookup returns CDR1 MNHEY and CDR2 SVGAGI. The CDR3 reads CASSSPLGYTIYF. The CDR3 coding sequence is TGTGCCAGCAGTTCCCCCCTAGGGTACACCATATATTTT.

This clonotype was detected many times. This rearrangement joins TRBV28 to TRBJ1-6, with D tentatively TRBD1 (5 bases). Germline V lookup: CDR1 MDHEN, CDR2 SYDVKM. The CDR3 runs 15 residues. Trimming shortened V by 3 bases and J by 7 bases, and 13 bases separated the two germline ends. Here the CDR3 DNA reads TGTGCCAGCAGTTTGAGAGGGGCCGCGAATTCACCCCTCCACTTT. Translation: CASSLRGAANSPLHF. The whole variable domain, remainder taken from reference TRBV28 and TRBJ1-6, is DVKVTQSSRYLVKRTGEKVFLECVQDMDHENMFWYRQDPGLGLRLIYFSYDVKMKEKGDIPEGYSVSREKKERFSLILESASTNQTSMYLCASSLRGAANSPLHFGNGTRLTVT.

This clonotype was counted ten times or more. The V call is TRBV24-1, the J call TRBJ2-1; 7 positions match TRBD1. CDR1 and CDR2 (germline): KGHDR, SFDVKD. Trimming at V came to 4 bases and at J to 1 base, leaving 9 bases not matched to a gene. There are 17 residues in the CDR3. The CDR3 region is CATSDAGTDKSYNEQFF. The CDR3 DNA sequence: TGTGCCACCAGTGACGCCGGGACAGATAAGTCCTACAATGAGCAGTTCTTC.

This clonotype was picked up many times. V is TRBV5-5 and J is TRBJ1-1; D remains unclear. Germline V lookup: CDR1 SGHKS, CDR2 YYEKEE (reference sequence). This CDR3 comprises 15 residues. The V and J ends lost 3 bases and 1 base respectively, with 13 bases between them. CDR3 nucleotides: TGTGCCAGCAGCTGGCGGTGGCAGCAGAACACTGAAGCTTTCTTT. Encoded protein: CASSWRWQQNTEAFF.

In the case of this clonotype: Its ends do not fully match the called genes, so a read error is possible. This chain links TRBV6-1 with TRBJ2-1, with D perhaps matching TRBD2 (6 bases). Germline V lookup: CDR1 MNHNS, CDR2 SASEGT. This CDR3 has 20 residues. As DNA, the CDR3 is TGTGCCAGCAGTAGAAGTCTAAGCGTCGCGGACTATCACCGATACAATGAGCACTTCTTC. Translation gives CASSRSLSVADYHRYNEHFF.

This clonotype was seen at least ten times. The V and J genes are TRBV10-3 and TRBJ1-6; no clear D. The germline V gene encodes CDR1 ENHRY and CDR2 SYGVKD. CDR3 length: 12 amino acids. Trimming shortened V by 10 bases and J by 11 bases, and 15 bases separated the two germline ends. CDR3 sequence: CATRSGEPPLHF. Here the CDR3 DNA reads TGTGCCACCAGATCTGGGGAGCCACCCCTCCACTTT.

This clonotype was recorded many times. The genes are TRBV20-1 and TRBJ1-1; tentatively, D is TRBD1 (5 bases). Trimming removed 0 bases at V and 2 bases at J, with 10 bases between. This CDR3 has 14 amino acids. The germline gives CDR1 DFQATT, CDR2 SNEGSKA (reference sequence). The CDR3 reads CSAREGRPNTEAFF. CDR3 nucleotide sequence: TGCAGTGCTAGAGAGGGGCGCCCCAACACTGAAGCTTTCTTT.

In this sample, this clonotype turned up many times. The CDR3 here is CSAPNRARRTDTQYF. The DNA of the CDR3 is TGCAGTGCTCCCAACAGAGCCCGTCGCACAGATACGCAGTATTTT. V gene TRBV20-1 combines with J gene TRBJ2-3, with D unresolved. CDR1 and CDR2 (germline): DFQATT, SNEGSKA (reference sequence). This CDR3 is built from 15 residues. The V end lost 5 bases, the J end lost 1 base, and 16 bases lay between the germline ends.

This clonotype was counted at least ten times. The chain recombines TRBV29-1 with TRBJ1-2, with TRBD1 matching over 10 bases. The CDR3 is 14 residues long. Germline CDR1 reads SQVTM; CDR2 reads ANQGSEA. The V segment lost 2 bases and the J segment 8 bases; nucleotides outside the gene matches: 8. The CDR3 reads CSVERTGGSRGYTF. The CDR3 DNA reads TGCAGCGTTGAAAGGACAGGGGGTTCGAGGGGCTACACCTTC. Together with reference TRBV29-1 and TRBJ1-2, the CDR3 gives the full variable domain: SAVISQKPSRDICQRGTSLTIQCQVDSQVTMMFWYRQQPGQSLTLIATANQGSEATYESGFVIDKFPISRPNLTFSTLTVSNMSPEDSSIYLCSVERTGGSRGYTFGSGTRLTVV.

Remarks on this clonotype: One base away lies a much larger clone, so this may be a sequencing read error. The genes are TRBV3-1 and TRBJ1-1; perhaps TRBD1 as D (5 bases). The ends were cut back, 7 bases at V and 5 bases at J, with 23 bases in the middle. Germline lookup yields CDR1 LGHDT and CDR2 YNNKEL (reference sequence). This CDR3 region has 16 residues. CDR3 sequence reads: CASTHVGQTGWTEAFF. The CDR3, as DNA: TGTGCCAGCACCCACGTGGGGCAGACCGGTTGGACTGAAGCTTTCTTT.

This clonotype was seen repeatedly, ten times or more. The chain joins TRBV7-2 to TRBJ1-4; D gene ambiguous. Trimming shortened V by 1 base and J by 0 bases, and 6 bases separated the two germline ends. This CDR3 spans 15 amino acids. Germline V CDR1 and CDR2: SGHTA, FQGNSA. CDR3 amino acids: CASSLDFSTNEKLFF. The CDR3 DNA is TGTGCCAGCAGCTTAGACTTCTCAACTAATGAAAAACTGTTTTTT.

This clonotype came up many times. The chain recombines TRBV7-9 with TRBJ2-5; the D is unclear. Germline CDR1 reads SEHNR; CDR2 reads FQNEAQ (reference sequence). The CDR3 extends over 14 amino acids. With 5 bases removed from V and 2 bases from J, the gap between germline ends came to 12 bases. The CDR3 region is CASSTTGSQETQYF. In DNA form, the CDR3 reads TGTGCCAGCAGCACTACGGGCTCTCAAGAGACCCAGTACTTC.

This clonotype was counted ten times or more. This chain connects TRBV20-1 to TRBJ1-4; a possible D gene is TRBD1 (6 bases). Germline CDR1 reads DFQATT; CDR2 reads SNEGSKA (reference sequence). V shed 0 bases and J shed 8 bases, with 16 bases lying between them. The CDR3 totals 15 residues. Here the CDR3 DNA reads TGCAGTGCTAGAGATCCCCAGGACAGATGGGAAAAACTGTTTTTT. Translating it yields CSARDPQDRWEKLFF.

This clonotype was recorded at least ten times. The chain has TRBV29-1 and TRBJ2-7; D call uncertain. The CDR3 is 13 amino acids. The germline V gene has CDR1 SQVTM and CDR2 ANQGSEA. V was cut by 7 bases and J by 5 bases, with 18 bases left in between. CDR3 sequence: CSAVRASLDEQYF. CDR3 DNA: TGCAGCGCGGTGAGAGCCTCCCTGGACGAGCAGTACTTC.

Many counts were recorded for this clonotype. The chain has TRBV4-3 and TRBJ1-1; no reliable D call. Germline assignment: CDR1 LGHNA and CDR2 YSLEER. V was pared by 0 bases and J by 1 base, with 9 bases between. CDR3 length: 15 amino acids. Written as DNA, the CDR3 is TGCGCCAGCAGCCAAGATAGGTCAGCGAACACTGAAGCTTTCTTT. Amino acid sequence: CASSQDRSANTEAFF.